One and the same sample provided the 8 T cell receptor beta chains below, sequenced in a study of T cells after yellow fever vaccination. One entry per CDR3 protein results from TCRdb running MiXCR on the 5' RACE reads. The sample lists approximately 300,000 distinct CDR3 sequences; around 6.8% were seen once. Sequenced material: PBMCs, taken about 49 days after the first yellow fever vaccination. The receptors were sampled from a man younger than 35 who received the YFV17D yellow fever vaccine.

Here the CDR3 reads CSADLGLAETQYF. CDR3 nucleotides: TGCAGTGCTGACCTCGGACTAGCGGAGACCCAGTACTTC. The chain recombines TRBV20-1 with TRBJ2-5; 9 nucleotides align to TRBD2. Germline loops: CDR1 DFQATT, CDR2 SNEGSKA (reference sequence). Trimming at V came to 5 bases and at J to 5 bases, leaving 6 bases not matched to a gene. CDR3 length: 13 amino acids.

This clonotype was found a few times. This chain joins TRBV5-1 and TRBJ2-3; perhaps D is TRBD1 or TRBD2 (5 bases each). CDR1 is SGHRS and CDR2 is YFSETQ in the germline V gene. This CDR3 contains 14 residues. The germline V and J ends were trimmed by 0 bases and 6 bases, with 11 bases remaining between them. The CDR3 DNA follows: TGCGCCAGCAGCTTGGGGGGGAGCCCGGATACGCAGTATTTT. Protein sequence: CASSLGGSPDTQYF.

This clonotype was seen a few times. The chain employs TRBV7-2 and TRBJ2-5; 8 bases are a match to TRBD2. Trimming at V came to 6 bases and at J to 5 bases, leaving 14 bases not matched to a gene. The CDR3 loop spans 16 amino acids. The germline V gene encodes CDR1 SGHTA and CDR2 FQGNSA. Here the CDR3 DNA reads TGTGCCAGCAGGATCGGGGGCGGGGGGATGATGGAGACCCAGTACTTC. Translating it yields CASRIGGGGMMETQYF.

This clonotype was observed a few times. CDR3 region: CASSPLTGGQAGELFF. The CDR3 bases are TGTGCCAGCAGCCCCTTAACGGGGGGTCAAGCCGGGGAGCTGTTTTTT. V and J are TRBV7-9 and TRBJ2-2; 7 bases are a match to TRBD2. V dropped 5 bases and J dropped 6; count of bases not matched to a gene: 12. The CDR3 spans 16 residues. Germline loops: CDR1 SEHNR, CDR2 FQNEAQ (reference sequence).

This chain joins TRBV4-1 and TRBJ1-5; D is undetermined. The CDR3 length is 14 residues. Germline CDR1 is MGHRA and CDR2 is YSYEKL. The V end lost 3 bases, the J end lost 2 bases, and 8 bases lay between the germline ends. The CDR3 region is CASSHPGGNQPQHF. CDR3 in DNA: TGCGCCAGCAGCCACCCGGGAGGCAATCAGCCCCAGCATTTT.

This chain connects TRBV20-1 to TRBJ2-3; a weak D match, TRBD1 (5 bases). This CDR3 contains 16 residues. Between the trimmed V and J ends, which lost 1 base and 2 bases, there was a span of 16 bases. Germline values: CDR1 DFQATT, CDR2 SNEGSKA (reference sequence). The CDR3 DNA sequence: TGCAGTGCTAGAGGCTTAGACAGAAGAGTCACAGATACGCAGTATTTT. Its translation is CSARGLDRRVTDTQYF.

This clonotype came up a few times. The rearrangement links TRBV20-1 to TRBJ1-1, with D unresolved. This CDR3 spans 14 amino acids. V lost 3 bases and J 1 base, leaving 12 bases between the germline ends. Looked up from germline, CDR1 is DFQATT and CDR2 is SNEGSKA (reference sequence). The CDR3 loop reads CSASPPYQNTEAFF. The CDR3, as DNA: TGCAGTGCTAGTCCCCCGTATCAGAACACTGAAGCTTTCTTT.

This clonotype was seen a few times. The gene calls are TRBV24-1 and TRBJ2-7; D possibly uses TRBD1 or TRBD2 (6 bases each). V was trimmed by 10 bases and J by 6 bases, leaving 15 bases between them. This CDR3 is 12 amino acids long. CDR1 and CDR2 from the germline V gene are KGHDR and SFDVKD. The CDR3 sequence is CATATQGGEQYV. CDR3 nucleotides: TGTGCCACAGCAACACAGGGAGGCGAGCAGTACGTC.